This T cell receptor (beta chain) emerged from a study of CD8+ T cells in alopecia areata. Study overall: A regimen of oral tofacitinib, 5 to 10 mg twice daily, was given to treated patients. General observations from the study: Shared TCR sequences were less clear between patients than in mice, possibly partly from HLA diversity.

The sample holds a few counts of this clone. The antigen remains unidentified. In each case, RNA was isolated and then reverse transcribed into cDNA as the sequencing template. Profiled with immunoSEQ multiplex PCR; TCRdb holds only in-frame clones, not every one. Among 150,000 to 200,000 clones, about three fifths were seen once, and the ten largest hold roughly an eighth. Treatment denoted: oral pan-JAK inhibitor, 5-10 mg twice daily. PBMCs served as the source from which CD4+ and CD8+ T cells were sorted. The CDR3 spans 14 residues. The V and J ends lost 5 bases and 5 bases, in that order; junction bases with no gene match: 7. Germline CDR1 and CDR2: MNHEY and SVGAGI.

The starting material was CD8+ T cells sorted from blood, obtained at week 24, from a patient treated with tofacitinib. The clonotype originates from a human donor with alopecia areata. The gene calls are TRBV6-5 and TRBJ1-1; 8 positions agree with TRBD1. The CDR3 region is CASSIATGATEAFF. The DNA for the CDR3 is TGTGCCAGCAGTATAGCGACAGGGGCGACTGAAGCTTTCTTT.